Shown below are 14 T cell receptor beta chains from a single sample sequenced in a study of a mutant IDH1 vaccine in newly diagnosed glioma. This sample's time point: week 35, safety follow-up. The vaccine gave 300 ug of a 20-mer mutant IDH1 peptide subcutaneously per dose. TCRdb's copy holds only in-frame clones and misses some; the assay was immunoSEQ multiplex PCR. The table records approximately 41,000 clones, approximately 90% of them present only once. Which antigens these TCRs recognize remains unknown. This specimen consisted of PBMCs, obtained from a glioma patient whose treatment included an IDH1 peptide vaccine. The origin of the receptors is a man between 35 and 55 years old with glioma.

The J gene is TRBJ1-4, the V gene TRBV28; D unresolved. Per the germline V gene, CDR1 is MDHEN and CDR2 is SYDVKM. The CDR3 sequence is 14 residues long. V lost 4 bases and J lost 8, with 14 bases in between. The CDR3 spells CASSSRRVWEKLFF. Here the CDR3 DNA reads TGTGCCAGCAGTTCTAGGCGGGTTTGGGAAAAACTGTTTTTT.

This chain uses TRBV5-1 with TRBJ2-5; D not certain. Deletions cut 1 base from V and 1 base from J, with 8 bases between. CDR3 length equals 14 residues. Germline-derived CDR1 and CDR2 are SGHRS and YFSETQ. The chain's CDR3 is CASSLNTGQETQYF. As DNA, the CDR3 is TGCGCCAGCAGCTTGAATACCGGCCAAGAGACCCAGTACTTC.

The genes are TRBV19 and TRBJ1-1; D might be TRBD1 (6 bases). The germline V gene encodes CDR1 LNHDA and CDR2 SQIVND (reference sequence). V was pared by 1 base and J by 0 bases, with 9 bases between. There are 15 residues in the CDR3. CDR3 nucleotide sequence: TGTGCCAGTAGTATAGGTACAGGGATGAACACTGAAGCTTTCTTT. Translated: CASSIGTGMNTEAFF.

The chain joins TRBV2 to TRBJ1-3, with D perhaps matching TRBD1 (5 bases). From germline, CDR1 is SNHLY and CDR2 FYNNEI. This CDR3 spans 14 amino acids. Trimming cost V 2 bases and J 9 bases, with 14 bases left between them. The chain's CDR3 is CASSEIGTSRTIYF. The CDR3 DNA is TGTGCCAGCAGTGAAATCGGGACTTCTCGCACCATATATTTT.

The rearrangement uses TRBV10-3 and TRBJ2-6; tentative D call: TRBD1 (7 bases). Germline CDR1 is ENHRY and CDR2 is SYGVKD. The CDR3 consists of 18 residues. Trimming removed 10 bases at V and 8 bases at J, with 30 bases between. CDR3 coding DNA: TGTGCCACCGAGGGGGGACAGAATACCCTGGGTCGGTCCAACGTCCTGACTTTC. Protein sequence: CATEGGQNTLGRSNVLTF.

The chain uses TRBV2 and TRBJ1-2, with 7 bases that match TRBD1. Looked up from germline, CDR1 is SNHLY and CDR2 is FYNNEI. The CDR3 runs 15 residues. With V trimmed by 7 bases and J by 4 bases, 12 bases remained unmatched. Here the CDR3 reads CASTVDGGDSYGYTF. The CDR3 bases are TGTGCCAGCACAGTGGATGGAGGGGACAGCTATGGCTACACCTTC.

The V and J genes are TRBV2 and TRBJ2-2; 8 bases are a match to TRBD2. V dropped 4 bases and J dropped 3; count of bases not matched to a gene: 4. Germline loops: CDR1 SNHLY, CDR2 FYNNEI. The CDR3 has 15 residues. The CDR3 here is CASSASGGDTGELFF. In DNA, the CDR3 is TGTGCCAGCAGTGCGAGCGGGGGCGACACCGGGGAGCTGTTTTTT.

The chain has TRBV5-8 and TRBJ2-1; D is uncertain. The CDR3 length is 17 residues. The germline V and J ends were trimmed by 3 bases and 4 bases, with 20 bases remaining between them. Germline V lookup: CDR1 SGHTS, CDR2 YDEGEE. The CDR3, as DNA: TGTGCCAGCAGCTACCACTCTCTTACTGATTCTTACAATGAGCAGTTCTTC. This sequence encodes CASSYHSLTDSYNEQFF.

A note on this clone: Other DNA variants within this sample encode the same CDR3. The chain has TRBV9 and TRBJ2-3, with TRBD1 matching over 7 bases. J lost 6 bases, V lost 3 bases, and 4 bases had no gene match. Germline-derived CDR1 and CDR2 are SGDLS and YYNGEE. The CDR3 has 13 residues. The CDR3 DNA follows: TGTGCCAGCAGCGAGACAGGGACGGATACGCAGTATTTT. Translating it yields CASSETGTDTQYF.

The chain recombines TRBV7-9 with TRBJ2-7, with D maybe TRBD2 (7 bases). The CDR3 totals 14 residues. Trimming pared 9 bases from V and 0 bases from J, leaving 15 bases between. Germline V CDR1 and CDR2: SEHNR, FQNEAQ (reference sequence). The CDR3 here is CASQGGVSSYEQYF. The CDR3 nucleotides are TGTGCCAGTCAAGGGGGGGTAAGCTCCTACGAGCAGTACTTC.

The rearrangement links TRBV6-1 to TRBJ2-3; D perhaps matches TRBD2 (5 bases). V lost 1 base and J 4 bases, leaving 21 bases between the germline ends. This CDR3 comprises 18 residues. Germline CDR1 MNHNS, CDR2 SASEGT. CDR3: CASSEVVGGLGIADTQYF. The CDR3 bases are TGTGCCAGCAGTGAAGTTGTAGGCGGGTTGGGGATCGCAGATACGCAGTATTTT.

The chain is built from TRBV1 and TRBJ1-1; the tabulated D call, TRBD1, remains unverified against the DNA. TRBV1 is a pseudogene segment. The CDR3 totals 19 residues. For the CDR3, the DNA is TGCACCAGCAGCCAAAAAGTCGACAGGGGGCATCTAGTGAACACTGAAGCTTTCTTT. Protein product: CTSSQKVDRGHLVNTEAFF.

This chain joins TRBV30 and TRBJ2-5; D remains ambiguous. Trimming cost V 1 base and J 5 bases, with 17 bases left between them. CDR3 size: 15 residues. Germline V lookup: CDR1 GTSNPN, CDR2 SVGIG (reference sequence). In DNA, the CDR3 is TGTGCCTGGAGTGCTTACTCCCAGCTCGGGGAGACCCAGTACTTC. Encoded protein: CAWSAYSQLGETQYF.

The V call is TRBV28, the J call TRBJ2-7; D might be TRBD2 (5 bases). Germline-derived CDR1 and CDR2 are MDHEN and SYDVKM. This CDR3 has 12 residues. Deletions cut 5 bases from V and 4 bases from J, with 9 bases between. The CDR3 is CASSTRPYEQYF. CDR3 DNA sequence: TGTGCCAGCAGTACTAGACCATACGAGCAGTACTTC.